These 22 T cell receptor beta chains came from one sample sequenced in a study of cytomegalovirus exposure and HLA in healthy donors. Primers for the PCR totalled 60 Vbeta and 13 Jbeta. Profiling relied on immunoSEQ multiplex PCR, and the TCRdb table lists in-frame clones only, not all of them. The data hold about 160,000 clones, with 70% to 80% observed a single time. The sample consisted of PBMCs. These receptors were taken from a man between 18 and 29 years old in good health and CMV-seropositive.

V is TRBV5-1 and J is TRBJ1-1; D might be TRBD1 (6 bases). V dropped 7 bases and J dropped 1 base, with 17 bases sitting between them. The germline gives CDR1 SGHRS, CDR2 YFSETQ. The CDR3 consists of 15 residues. In DNA form, the CDR3 reads TGCGCCAGCCACCTAGGGGGGGCTGGGAACACTGAAGCTTTCTTT. Translation gives CASHLGGAGNTEAFF.

The chain employs TRBV6-1 and TRBJ1-2; TRBD1 aligns across 7 bases. This CDR3 contains 17 residues. The V and J ends lost 2 bases and 7 bases, in that order; junction bases with no gene match: 16. Germline V gene sequence: CDR1 MNHNS, CDR2 SASEGT. DNA for the CDR3: TGTGCCAGCAGTGAATTTCTTCTCAGGGGGGAGCTAAGTGGCTACACCTTC. It is translated as CASSEFLLRGELSGYTF.

The chain uses TRBV19 and TRBJ2-7; D might be TRBD2 (6 bases). CDR1 and CDR2 (germline): LNHDA, SQIVND (reference sequence). This CDR3 has 15 amino acids. The V and J ends lost 7 bases and 5 bases respectively, with 21 bases between them. The DNA of the CDR3 is TGTGCCAGTACCCAGGGACTCGAGGAAGGCGACGAGCAGTACTTC. Protein sequence: CASTQGLEEGDEQYF.

The chain is built from TRBV27 and TRBJ1-4; 7 bases agree with TRBD1. V lost 3 bases to trimming and J lost 0 bases; unmatched junction nucleotides: 7. Germline-derived CDR1 and CDR2 are MNHEY and SMNVEV (reference sequence). This CDR3 is 17 amino acids long. The CDR3 DNA reads TGTGCCAGCAGTTTCTTACAGCAGGGGGCAACTAATGAAAAACTGTTTTTT. This translates into CASSFLQQGATNEKLFF. The whole variable domain, remainder taken from reference TRBV27 and TRBJ1-4, is EAQVTQNPRYLITVTGKKLTVTCSQNMNHEYMSWYRQDPGLGLRQIYYSMNVEVTDKGDVPEGYKVSRKEKRNFPLILESPSPNQTSLYFCASSFLQQGATNEKLFFGSGTQLSVL.

The V gene is TRBV30, the J gene TRBJ1-4; no clear D gene. The CDR3 extends over 12 amino acids. The germline V gene has CDR1 GTSNPN and CDR2 SVGIG (reference sequence). Trimming cost V 0 bases and J 7 bases, with 6 bases left between them. The CDR3 nucleotides read TGTGCCTGGAGTGTGACGGGTGAAAAACTGTTTTTT. It specifies CAWSVTGEKLFF.

The chain recombines TRBV7-2 with TRBJ1-2; maybe TRBD1 (6 bases). Germline V gene data show CDR1 as SGHTA and CDR2 as FQGNSA. The length of the CDR3 is 14 residues. Trimming stripped 1 base from V and 7 bases from J, with 13 bases between. This CDR3 is CASSLEIGGSGYTF. The CDR3 DNA follows: TGTGCCAGCAGCTTAGAGATAGGGGGTAGTGGCTACACCTTC.

The chain has TRBV7-9 and TRBJ2-2; D is unclear. The V gene's germline CDR1 is SEHNR and CDR2 FQNEAQ (reference sequence). V lost 2 bases and J 7 bases, leaving 8 bases between the germline ends. The CDR3 covers 13 residues. As DNA, the CDR3 is TGTGCCAGCAGCTTAATCGGCGGCGGGGAGCTGTTTTTT. This codes for CASSLIGGGELFF.

This chain links TRBV7-9 with TRBJ2-1; TRBD2 aligns across 14 bases. With 4 bases clipped from V and 10 bases from J, the junction kept 6 bases outside the gene matches. The CDR3 loop spans 15 amino acids. Germline V gene data show CDR1 as SEHNR and CDR2 as FQNEAQ (reference sequence). This CDR3 is CASSSGTSGSREQFF. The CDR3 nucleotides are TGTGCCAGCAGCTCAGGGACTAGCGGGAGTCGAGAGCAGTTCTTC.

This sequence joins TRBV7-9 and TRBJ1-2; weak D call: TRBD1 (5 bases). The CDR3 contains 14 residues. Germline V gives CDR1 SEHNR, CDR2 FQNEAQ (reference sequence). Trimming took off 2 bases at V and 3 bases at J, with 10 bases between the two ends. The DNA for the CDR3 is TGTGCCAGCAGCTTATCGCGGGGGGACTATGGCTACACCTTC. Encoded protein: CASSLSRGDYGYTF.

Note on this clone: A junction end diverges from the germline sequence, so it may reflect a read error. The rearrangement uses TRBV7-9 and TRBJ1-2, with D hard to call. Germline-derived CDR1 and CDR2 are SEHNR and FQNEAQ (reference sequence). The CDR3 runs to 13 residues. The CDR3 spells CSSSSGRRYGYTF. The CDR3 nucleotides are TGTTCCAGCAGCTCCGGGAGACGATATGGCTACACCTTC.

V is TRBV4-2 and J is TRBJ2-5, with TRBD2 identical over 7 bases. After removal of 4 bases from V and 2 bases from J, the junction contained 10 bases not matched to a gene. This CDR3 has 16 amino acids. Germline assignment: CDR1 LGHNA and CDR2 YNFKEQ. CDR3 protein: CASSPDSGGRQETQYF. In DNA form, the CDR3 reads TGTGCCAGCAGCCCAGATTCTGGCGGGAGACAAGAGACCCAGTACTTC.

This clone has a handful of counts. The genes are TRBV13 and TRBJ1-2, with D hard to call. The CDR3 totals 15 residues. Germline CDR1 PRHDT, CDR2 FYEKMQ (reference sequence). Trimming cost V 4 bases and J 0 bases, with 12 bases left between them. CDR3 coding DNA: TGTGCCAGCAGCTCTCGACAAAGAGCTAACTATGGCTACACCTTC. This encodes CASSSRQRANYGYTF.

The CDR3 reads CASSQESGVAGGLFF. The CDR3 DNA is TGCGCCAGCAGCCAAGAAAGTGGGGTAGCGGGTGGACTGTTCTTC. J is TRBJ2-1 and V is TRBV4-1; 7 bases map to TRBD2. The J segment lost 15 bases and the V segment lost 0 bases, leaving 14 bases of the junction unmatched. Germline assignment: CDR1 MGHRA and CDR2 YSYEKL. The CDR3 is 15 amino acids.

V usage is TRBV5-5 and J usage is TRBJ1-1; TRBD1 aligns across 9 bases. Trimming removed 4 bases from V and 1 base from J; junction bases left unmatched: 5. This CDR3 spans 15 amino acids. Germline V gene sequence: CDR1 SGHKS, CDR2 YYEKEE (reference sequence). CDR3 sequence: CASSITGGSNTEAFF. The CDR3 DNA reads as TGTGCCAGCAGCATAACAGGGGGCTCGAACACTGAAGCTTTCTTT.

The rearrangement uses TRBV5-1 and TRBJ2-3; D is unclear. The V gene's germline CDR1 is SGHRS and CDR2 YFSETQ. The CDR3 has 14 residues. Trimming stripped 0 bases from V and 0 bases from J, with 5 bases between. CDR3 DNA sequence: TGCGCCAGCAGCTTGGCTAGAAGCACAGATACGCAGTATTTT. It is translated as CASSLARSTDTQYF. The full variable domain, rest sourced from reference TRBV5-1 and TRBJ2-3, is KAGVTQTPRYLIKTRGQQVTLSCSPISGHRSVSWYQQTPGQGLQFLFEYFSETQRNKGNFPGRFSGRQFSNSRSEMNVSTLELGDSALYLCASSLARSTDTQYFGPGTRLTVL.

This rearrangement joins TRBV2 to TRBJ1-1; D not certain. Trimming shortened V by 4 bases and J by 0 bases, and 6 bases separated the two germline ends. The CDR3 extends over 13 amino acids. In germline, CDR1 is SNHLY, CDR2 FYNNEI. In DNA, the CDR3 is TGTGCCAGCAGTGTAGAACTGAACACTGAAGCTTTCTTT. Translated, it gives CASSVELNTEAFF.

The chain combines TRBV18 with TRBJ1-1; D not certain. The ends were cut back, 3 bases at V and 1 base at J, with 3 bases in the middle. The length of the CDR3 is 12 residues. CDR1 and CDR2 (germline): KGHSH, LQKENI. CDR3 nucleotides: TGTGCCAGCTCACCCAGGAACACTGAAGCTTTCTTT. Its protein product is CASSPRNTEAFF.

The chain combines TRBV9 with TRBJ1-3; the D is unclear. The CDR3 length is 14 residues. The germline V gene encodes CDR1 SGDLS and CDR2 YYNGEE. Trimming stripped 4 bases from V and 3 bases from J, with 11 bases between. DNA of the CDR3: TGTGCCAGCAGCTCCCGGGGTAGTGGAAACACCATATATTTT. It codes for CASSSRGSGNTIYF.

V gene TRBV6-6 combines with J gene TRBJ2-7, with 8 nucleotides matching TRBD2. V was clipped by 5 bases and J by 1 base; unmatched bases: 4. The CDR3 sequence is 14 residues long. From germline, CDR1 is MNHNY and CDR2 SVGAGI (reference sequence). The CDR3 nucleotides read TGTGCCAGCAGTGCAAGCGGGAGTTCCTACGAGCAGTACTTC. This encodes CASSASGSSYEQYF.

The chain combines TRBV25-1 with TRBJ1-6, with TRBD1 matching over 11 bases. Trimming took 0 bases from V and 8 from J; bases not matched to a gene: 6. This CDR3 comprises 17 residues. CDR1 MGHDK and CDR2 SYGVNS come from the germline V gene. CDR3 coding DNA: TGTGCCAGCAGTGAATACAAAGGACAGGGGGCCTATTCACCCCTCCACTTT. Translating gives CASSEYKGQGAYSPLHF.

This clone was counted once. V usage is TRBV9 and J usage is TRBJ2-5; 8 bases line up with TRBD1. The germline gives CDR1 SGDLS, CDR2 YYNGEE. There are 15 residues in the CDR3. Germline trimming cut 4 bases from V and 4 bases from J; bases unmatched to any gene: 9. CDR3 DNA sequence: TGTGCCAGCAGCATCGGACAGGGACTGACAGAGACCCAGTACTTC. Protein product: CASSIGQGLTETQYF.

This chain joins TRBV30 and TRBJ2-3, with 7 bases aligning to TRBD2. Germline V gene sequence: CDR1 GTSNPN, CDR2 SVGIG (reference sequence). This CDR3 is built from 15 residues. After removal of 2 bases from V and 2 bases from J, the junction contained 7 bases not matched to a gene. The chain's CDR3 is CAWSLVRGTTDTQYF. CDR3 in DNA: TGTGCCTGGAGTTTGGTGCGGGGGACCACAGATACGCAGTATTTT.